These T cell receptor beta chains were read from a single sample in a study of T-cell reconstitution after alpha-beta-depleted transplantation in children. MiXCR was run by TCRdb on the PCR reads, yielding one entry per CDR3 protein. The sample records a few hundred thousand distinct CDR3 sequences, about 12% being singletons. Sequencing used PBMCs from the stem cell graft donor, obtained from the stem cell graft. These receptors came from a human donor who donated a stem cell graft to a child with combined immunodeficiency. The CDR3 runs from the conserved cysteine through the conserved F or W. The order of the fields is J gene, clone size, V gene, CDR3 protein. Expanded clones get a size class; other rows say once, few or many, or leave the size out.

>TRBJ2-1|many|TRBV5-6
CASSPSHHNEQFF
>TRBJ2-3|.|TRBV12-3/TRBV12-4
CASSSGLAGGPSTDTQYF
>TRBJ1-2|.|TRBV6-2/TRBV6-3
CASSYSTGASGRSGYTF
>TRBJ2-7|few|TRBV12-3/TRBV12-4
CASSFQGRRGEQYF
>TRBJ1-3|.|TRBV28
CASSLSLISAGQGKPGNTTYF
>TRBJ1-5|.|TRBV12-3/TRBV12-4
CASSLGTGAYSNQPQHF
>TRBJ2-3|many|TRBV9
CASSPFDADTQYF
>TRBJ2-5|many|TRBV5-6
CASSGGYRVGGETQYF
>TRBJ2-4|.|TRBV12-3/TRBV12-4
CASSFGQGFGAKNIQYF
>TRBJ2-1|.|TRBV11-2
CASSLSLAGGLHEQFF
>TRBJ1-5|few|TRBV5-1
CASSLEIAPPQHF
>TRBJ2-1|.|TRBV20-1
CSAPPRDKNYNEQFF
>TRBJ2-1|.|TRBV15
CATSIIGNNEQFF
>TRBJ2-5|.|TRBV6-5
CASSYVATQETQYF
>TRBJ2-1|.|TRBV24-1
CATSGTWRGSYNEQFF
>TRBJ2-4|.|TRBV5-6
CASSSALTGGDIQYF
>TRBJ2-1|.|TRBV18
CASSPRESVRGAYNEQFF
>TRBJ2-7|.|TRBV7-9
CASSQGESHEQYF
>TRBJ2-5|.|TRBV29-1
CSVEGGRGETQYF
>TRBJ2-2|.|TRBV7-9
CATRGNTGELFF
>TRBJ1-2|many|TRBV4-2
CASSPDRGRNGYTF
>TRBJ1-5|few|TRBV7-9
CASSPRDSNQPQHF
>TRBJ2-7|.|TRBV18
CASSPQTGTGGLYEQYF
>TRBJ2-1|few|TRBV12-3/TRBV12-4
CASSPGVVHNEQFF
>TRBJ2-5|.|TRBV6-5
CASSYIAGALQETQYF
>TRBJ1-1|few|TRBV29-1
CSARLGAGVETEAFF
>TRBJ2-3|few|TRBV18
CASSPRISSRGRTDTQYF
>TRBJ2-3|many|TRBV4-3
CASSQEYGSTDTQYF
>TRBJ1-3|many|TRBV6-1
CASSPGQTSGNTIYF
>TRBJ2-7|.|TRBV20-1
CSARRGQGSHEQYF
>TRBJ1-1|once|TRBV12-3/TRBV12-4
CASGQEGTEAFF
>TRBJ2-3|.|TRBV11-2
CASSLEWGGGLGTDTQYF
>TRBJ2-1|.|TRBV24-1
CATSDLSGPRDNEQFF
>TRBJ2-7|.|TRBV18
CASSPRLAGGTYEQYF
>TRBJ1-5|few|TRBV28
CASSGRGNQPQHF
>TRBJ2-3|.|TRBV6-1
CASSAARGVQSTDTQYF
>TRBJ2-7|few|TRBV5-5
CASSLGVVSYEQYF
>TRBJ1-1|.|TRBV11-2
CASSFTGTSTEAFF
>TRBJ2-7|many|TRBV7-2
CASSFPTGANSYEQYF
>TRBJ1-1|many|TRBV13
CASSLELGGGDEAFF
>TRBJ1-4|.|TRBV19
CASSITPGGREKLFF
>TRBJ1-2|many|TRBV5-1
CASSLSFRDVHGYTF
>TRBJ1-1|.|TRBV7-3
CASSPNGDTEAFF
>TRBJ1-2|.|TRBV11-3
CASSDTGLGYTF
>TRBJ2-7|few|TRBV6-5
CASSYPSGTSGRNEQYF
>TRBJ2-3|.|TRBV12-3/TRBV12-4
CASRHTGGETDTQYF
>TRBJ2-3|.|TRBV20-1
CSARDWGQYTQCF
>TRBJ2-4|.|TRBV6-5
CASSYEGHLAKNIQYF
>TRBJ2-7|many|TRBV12-3/TRBV12-4
CASRTGGIDEQYF
>TRBJ1-5|.|TRBV20-1
CSASVRRNQPQHF
>TRBJ1-2|few|TRBV11-2
CASSSLTGRSDGYTF
>TRBJ1-1|few|TRBV20-1
CSATTGGAFF